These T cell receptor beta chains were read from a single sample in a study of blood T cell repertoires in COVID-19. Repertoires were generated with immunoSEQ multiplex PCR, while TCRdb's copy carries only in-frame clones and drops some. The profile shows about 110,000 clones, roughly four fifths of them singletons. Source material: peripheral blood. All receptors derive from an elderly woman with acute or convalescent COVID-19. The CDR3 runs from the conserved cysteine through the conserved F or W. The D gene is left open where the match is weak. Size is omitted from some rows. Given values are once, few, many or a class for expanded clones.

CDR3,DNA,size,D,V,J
CASSLVGGGRPSSYNEQFF,TGTGCCAGCAGCTTAGTGGGCGGCGGGCGCCCTAGCTCCTACAATGAGCAGTTCTTC,-,-,TRBV11-3,TRBJ2-1
CAISESWGLQPEEQYF,TGTGCCATCAGTGAGTCGTGGGGACTCCAGCCTGAGGAGCAGTACTTC,-,-,TRBV10-3,TRBJ2-7
CASSQEGTGHNEQFF,TGTGCCAGCAGCCAAGAAGGGACAGGTCACAATGAGCAGTTCTTC,-,TRBD1,TRBV3-1/TRBV3-2,TRBJ2-1
CSASVGSNTGELFF,TGCAGTGCTAGTGTCGGGTCGAACACCGGGGAGCTGTTTTTT,-,-,TRBV20-1,TRBJ2-2
CASSVGQGHNYGYTF,TGTGCCAGCAGCGTTGGACAGGGCCACAACTATGGCTACACCTTC,-,TRBD1,TRBV9,TRBJ1-2
CASSIGTPDYEQYF,TGTGCCAGTAGTATAGGGACTCCAGACTACGAGCAGTACTTC,few,-,TRBV19,TRBJ2-7
CASSKGPGIRYYGYTF,TGTGCCAGCAGCAAAGGGCCAGGGATCCGGTACTATGGCTACACCTTC,-,-,TRBV21-1,TRBJ1-2
CASSSIGQPFTDTQYF,TGTGCCAGCAGCTCGATAGGACAGCCTTTCACAGATACGCAGTATTTT,-,-,TRBV7-2,TRBJ2-3
CASKAGVSTGELFF,TGCGCCAGCAAAGCGGGAGTGAGCACCGGGGAGCTGTTTTTT,-,TRBD2,TRBV5-1,TRBJ2-2
CASSSTGKNEQFF,TGCGCCAGCAGCTCGACAGGGAAAAATGAGCAGTTCTTC,-,TRBD1,TRBV5-1,TRBJ2-1
CASSNGIEAFF,TGTGCCAGCAGTAACGGGATTGAAGCTTTCTTT,-,-,TRBV6-5,TRBJ1-1
CASSQGTGAWTEAFF,TGCGCCAGCAGCCAAGGGACAGGGGCTTGGACTGAAGCTTTCTTT,-,TRBD1,TRBV4-3,TRBJ1-1
CATSGANTQYF,TGTGCCACCAGTGGGGCAAATACGCAGTATTTT,-,-,TRBV24-1,TRBJ2-3
CASRQARNSPLHF,TGTGCCAGTCGCCAGGCTCGAAATTCACCCCTCCACTTT,-,-,TRBV6-1,TRBJ1-6
CASTGDYNEQFF,TGCGCCAGCACGGGTGACTACAATGAGCAGTTCTTC,-,-,TRBV10-2,TRBJ2-1
CASSLDSAGGRNEQFF,TGTGCCAGCAGCTTAGATAGCGCAGGGGGCCGGAATGAGCAGTTCTTC,-,TRBD1,TRBV11-3,TRBJ2-1
CASSEQGAKNIQYF,TGTGCCAGCTCGGAACAGGGGGCCAAAAACATTCAGTACTTC,-,TRBD1,TRBV18,TRBJ2-4
CASSRLQNTEAFF,TGTGCCAGCAGTAGACTGCAGAACACTGAAGCTTTCTTT,-,-,TRBV6-4,TRBJ1-1
CASIKQGWATEAFF,TGTGCCAGCATAAAACAGGGGTGGGCCACTGAAGCTTTCTTT,-,TRBD1,TRBV5-6,TRBJ1-1
CASSLRGSDIQYF,TGTGCCAGCAGTTTGCGGGGCTCGGACATTCAGTACTTC,-,-,TRBV28,TRBJ2-4
CASRGTAGETQYF,TGTGCCAGCAGGGGGACAGCCGGAGAGACCCAGTACTTC,-,TRBD1,TRBV7-9,TRBJ2-5
CASSFTPGPRVHHF,TGTGCCAGCAGTTTCACTCCGGGCCCCAGGGTTCACCACTTT,-,-,TRBV28,TRBJ1-6
CASSIDSTAGRELGSGANVLTF,TGTGCCAGTAGTATAGATAGCACGGCAGGGCGAGAGCTGGGGTCTGGGGCCAACGTCCTGACTTTC,-,-,TRBV19,TRBJ2-6
CASSFLTGQGNF,TGTGCCAGCAGCTTCTTAACCGGACAGGGGAATTTT,-,TRBD1,TRBV7-2,TRBJ2-3
CASSSTDSNQPQHF,TGTGCCAGCAGTTCGACAGATAGCAATCAGCCCCAGCATTTT,-,-,TRBV27,TRBJ1-5
CASSSGQQETQYF,TGTGCCAGCAGTTCGGGACAACAAGAGACCCAGTACTTC,once,-,TRBV28,TRBJ2-5
CASSPPRAEADTQYF,TGTGCCAGCAGCCCCCCCCGCGCTGAGGCAGATACGCAGTATTTT,-,-,TRBV13,TRBJ2-3
CASSVNSGGTDTQYF,TGTGCCAGCAGCGTTAATAGCGGGGGCACAGATACGCAGTATTTT,-,TRBD2,TRBV13,TRBJ2-3
CAIALADSGSFEQYF,TGTGCCATCGCCCTGGCGGATAGCGGGAGTTTCGAGCAGTACTTC,-,TRBD2,TRBV10-3,TRBJ2-7